The 15 T cell receptor beta chains reported below all come from one sample, sequenced in a study of response to subunit inactivated influenza vaccine (dated by TCRdb to the late 2010s). Library method: RT-PCR. These reads were obtained on an Illumina HiSeq 2500. The raw public data were reprocessed by TCRdb itself: fastp quality trimming at Q25, MiXCR clonotype calling, in-frame beta chains only. Each record represents a unique CDR3 protein, reported with the most common genes and DNA among its rows. The table for this sample lists 610,000 or so distinct CDR3 sequences; approximately 14% of them were counted only once. Together, the top ten hold more than 9.5% of the sample. The sequenced sample was PBMCs from blood, obtained 11 to 12 days after vaccination. The receptors were sampled from a man between 45 and 60 years old who received an inactivated influenza vaccine. Donor details come from another sample of the same person, matched by shared clones.

This chain connects TRBV20-1 to TRBJ1-1; D is unclear. With 6 bases removed from V and 6 bases from J, the gap between germline ends came to 14 bases. This CDR3 is built from 12 residues. Germline V CDR1 and CDR2: DFQATT, SNEGSKA (reference sequence). This CDR3 is CSAAKPPPEAFF. The CDR3 coding sequence is TGCAGTGCCGCAAAACCCCCCCCTGAAGCTTTCTTT.

This clonotype has only a few counts. V usage is TRBV12-3 or TRBV12-4 and J usage is TRBJ2-3; D gene unclear. This CDR3 comprises 17 residues. Trimming removed 2 bases from V and 3 bases from J, with 18 bases in between. This chain's CDR3 is CASSLSIGMSATDTQYF. Here the CDR3 DNA reads TGTGCCAGCAGTTTATCGATAGGGATGTCGGCTACAGATACGCAGTATTTT.

This clonotype was observed at least ten times. This chain joins TRBV20-1 and TRBJ2-1; 8 nucleotides line up with TRBD2. V gave up 8 bases and J gave up 5 bases; unmatched junction bases: 8. Germline V lookup: CDR1 DFQATT, CDR2 SNEGSKA (reference sequence). The CDR3 length is 13 residues. The DNA for the CDR3 is TGCAGTACCAGGACTAGCTTCCACAATGAGCAGTTCTTC. This gives the protein CSTRTSFHNEQFF.

The V and J genes are TRBV29-1 and TRBJ2-2; unclear D gene. Looked up from germline, CDR1 is SQVTM and CDR2 is ANQGSEA. This CDR3 spans 15 amino acids. Trimming shortened V by 4 bases and J by 4 bases, and 16 bases separated the two germline ends. The DNA of the CDR3 is TGCAGCGTTGGGACCGGATCCCGCCGCACCGGGGAGCTGTTTTTT. It encodes CSVGTGSRRTGELFF.

The chain employs TRBV12-3 or TRBV12-4 and TRBJ2-1; D tentatively reads TRBD1 or TRBD2 (5 bases each). The CDR3 covers 14 residues. The V end lost 8 bases, the J end lost 5 bases, and 16 bases lay between the germline ends. The CDR3 nucleotides read TGTGCCAGCGGGCTCCGCAGGGACGACAATGAGCAGTTCTTC. This gives the protein CASGLRRDDNEQFF.

The rearrangement links TRBV6-2 or TRBV6-3 to TRBJ2-1, with D perhaps being TRBD1 or TRBD2 (5 bases each). Germline CDR1 MNHEY, CDR2 SVGEGT. This CDR3 spans 16 amino acids. Trimming stripped 8 bases from V and 0 bases from J, with 17 bases between. CDR3 in amino acids: CASLSRDPSSYNEQFF. As DNA, the CDR3 is TGTGCCAGCTTGTCCCGGGACCCAAGCTCCTACAATGAGCAGTTCTTC.

The chain joins TRBV2 to TRBJ2-1; maybe TRBD2 (5 bases). The CDR3 consists of 18 residues. Germline V gene lookup returns CDR1 SNHLY and CDR2 FYNNEI. The germline V and J ends were trimmed by 3 bases and 6 bases, with 24 bases remaining between them. The CDR3 reads CASSEKVVLGFAGNEQFF. CDR3 DNA sequence: TGTGCCAGCAGTGAGAAGGTGGTGTTGGGGTTTGCGGGCAATGAGCAGTTCTTC.

This clonotype has more than one count but fewer than ten. The chain combines TRBV3-1 with TRBJ2-7; unclear D gene. Germline values: CDR1 LGHDT, CDR2 YNNKEL (reference sequence). The CDR3 length is 14 residues. Between the trimmed V and J ends, which lost 1 base and 4 bases, there was a span of 11 bases. CDR3 sequence reads: CASSQGSFQYEQYF. The CDR3 coding sequence is TGTGCCAGCAGCCAAGGTTCGTTTCAGTACGAGCAGTACTTC.

The chain is built from TRBV28 and TRBJ2-7; D is unresolved. Germline lookup yields CDR1 MDHEN and CDR2 SYDVKM. The CDR3 covers 12 residues. V was cut by 7 bases and J by 2 bases, with 9 bases left in between. The CDR3 DNA reads as TGTGCCAGCACCACGGCCCCCTACGAGCAGTACTTC. Its protein product is CASTTAPYEQYF.

This clonotype has a count of ten or more. The rearrangement links TRBV29-1 to TRBJ2-7, with D tentatively TRBD1 (5 bases). The V end was cut by 3 bases, the J end by 4 bases, with 10 bases between. CDR1 is SQVTM, CDR2 ANQGSEA, per germline. The CDR3 consists of 12 residues. The CDR3 coding sequence is TGCAGCGTTGAGTCAGGGCGATACGAGCAGTACTTC. Its translation is CSVESGRYEQYF.

The rearrangement links TRBV12-3 or TRBV12-4 to TRBJ2-7; the match to TRBD1 covers 7 bases. The CDR3 consists of 16 residues. V shed 6 bases, J shed 3 bases, and the junction held 14 bases outside the gene matches. The CDR3 DNA follows: TGTGCCAGCAGATCGGAACCGGGACAGAGGAGCTACGAGCAGTACTTC. It encodes CASRSEPGQRSYEQYF.

This clonotype appeared a few times. The chain links TRBV7-6 to TRBJ2-3; 9 nucleotides agree with TRBD1. The V gene end was trimmed by 1 base and the J gene end by 2 bases; junction bases not matched to a gene: 16. The CDR3 totals 20 residues. Per germline, CDR1 SGHVS and CDR2 FNYEAQ. The chain's CDR3 is CASSLGTGGYRIGNTDTQYF. The DNA for the CDR3 is TGTGCCAGCAGCTTAGGTACAGGGGGCTACAGAATTGGGAACACAGATACGCAGTATTTT.

The rearrangement links TRBV11-2 to TRBJ2-2; D uncertain. Per the germline V gene, CDR1 is SGHAT and CDR2 is FQNNGV. V lost 0 bases and J lost 8, with 13 bases in between. The CDR3 has 15 amino acids. The CDR3 spells CASSLEGPSLGELFF. The DNA of the CDR3 is TGTGCCAGCAGCTTAGAGGGTCCCAGTTTGGGGGAGCTGTTTTTT.

This clonotype was seen only a few times. The gene calls are TRBV10-3 and TRBJ2-7, with 9 bases matching TRBD1. Germline V gene lookup returns CDR1 ENHRY and CDR2 SYGVKD. The CDR3 consists of 16 residues. V shed 2 bases, J shed 7 bases, and the junction held 12 bases outside the gene matches. The CDR3 nucleotides read TGTGCCATCAGTGAGCCGCGCACACAGGGGGCAAAAGAGCAGTACTTC. This encodes CAISEPRTQGAKEQYF.

CDR3 loop: CASSSPGNKNIQYF. CDR3 sequence (DNA): TGTGCCAGCAGTTCCCCGGGGAACAAAAACATTCAGTACTTC. This chain uses TRBV7-9 with TRBJ2-4, with a possible D match to TRBD2 (5 bases). In germline, CDR1 is SEHNR, CDR2 FQNEAQ (reference sequence). The ends were cut back, 6 bases at V and 3 bases at J, with 12 bases in the middle. The CDR3 is 14 amino acids. Using reference TRBV7-9 and TRBJ2-4 for the parts outside the CDR3, the full variable domain is DTGVSQNPRHKITKRGQNVTFRCDPISEHNRLYWYRQTLGQGPEFLTYFQNEAQLEKSRLLSDRFSAERPKGSFSTLEIQRTEQGDSAMYLCASSSPGNKNIQYFGAGTRLSVL.